This T cell receptor (beta chain) derives from a study of blood T cell repertoires in COVID-19. This CDR3 has 14 residues. The germline V gene encodes CDR1 SGHRS and CDR2 YFSETQ. V was pared by 0 bases and J by 6 bases, with 5 bases of the junction left unmatched. Assay: immunoSEQ multiplex PCR; the TCRdb copy retains only in-frame clones and omits some. In the table there are roughly 140,000 clones, approximately 89% of which are singletons. Source material: peripheral blood. The source of this sequence is a woman aged 45-60 years with acute or convalescent COVID-19. V is TRBV5-1 and J is TRBJ2-7, with 8 bases fitting TRBD1. The chain's CDR3 is CASSLGQGKGEQYF. For the CDR3, the DNA is TGCGCCAGCAGCTTGGGACAGGGGAAAGGCGAGCAGTACTTC.